Sequencing of this T cell receptor (beta chain) was carried out in a study of blood T cell repertoires in COVID-19. This CDR3 comprises 12 residues. V lost 2 bases to trimming and J lost 5 bases, with 6 bases between them. Germline-derived CDR1 and CDR2 are WSHSY and SAAADI. The protocol was immunoSEQ multiplex PCR, while the TCRdb copy is restricted to in-frame clones and leaves out a portion. The sample includes about 210,000 clones, around 90% of them seen just once. The receptor was derived from a man between 18 and 29 years old with acute COVID-19. The sequencing input was PBMCs or T cells enriched from blood (not recorded which). The chain combines TRBV10-2 with TRBJ1-1; D is ambiguous. CDR3 in amino acids: CASSETGTEAFF. CDR3 in DNA: TGCGCCAGCAGTGAGACCGGGACTGAAGCTTTCTTT.